The 30 T cell receptor beta chains below were found in one sample sequenced in a study of vaccination and CD4 T cells after COVID-19. At the Johns Hopkins FTIC core, DNA taken from cultured CD4+ T cells was sequenced by way of the Oncomine TCR Beta short-read assay. Via MiXCR, TCRdb re-called the PCR reads, giving one row per CDR3 protein. The data hold 13,000 or so distinct CDR3 sequences, with 27% observed a single time. Treatment specified: roughly 11-day PBMC culture with coronavirus spike peptide pools or control peptides (ViraFEST assay). For these receptors, no antigen is known. The sequencing used CD4+ T cells from blood, cultured in vitro, collected before SARS-CoV-2 vaccination. The receptors were gathered from a human donor who received a COVID-19 vaccine.

There are a few counts of this clonotype. The V call is TRBV7-9, the J call TRBJ1-6; TRBD1 matches 11 bases. Trimming cost V 2 bases and J 5 bases; bases outside gene matches: 11. This CDR3 region has 19 residues. Germline V CDR1 and CDR2: SEHNR, FQNEAQ (reference sequence). CDR3 nucleotides: TGTGCCAGCAGCTTATACGGGACAGGGGGGATAACCAATAATTCACCCCTCCACTTT. Protein sequence: CASSLYGTGGITNNSPLHF.

This clonotype appeared a few times. CDR3 amino acids: CASAKRSENSYNEQFF. The DNA for the CDR3 is TGTGCCAGCGCAAAGAGGAGCGAGAACTCCTACAATGAGCAGTTCTTC. V is TRBV19 and J is TRBJ2-1, with D unclear. Per germline, CDR1 LNHDA and CDR2 SQIVND (reference sequence). The CDR3 runs 16 residues. V lost 9 bases and J lost 0, with 18 bases in between.

This clonotype showed up just once. A junction end diverges from the germline sequence, so it may reflect a read error. This rearrangement joins TRBV5-4 to TRBJ1-3; no reliable D call. Germline values: CDR1 SGHNT, CDR2 YYREEE (reference sequence). This CDR3 is built from 14 residues. The CDR3 nucleotides read TGTGCCAGCAGCTTGACAGTCTCTAGAAACACCATATATTTT. It encodes CASSLTVSRNTIYF.

The chain combines TRBV7-6 with TRBJ2-1; tentatively, D is TRBD1 or TRBD2 (6 bases each). Trimming pared 5 bases from V and 8 bases from J, leaving 22 bases between. The CDR3 covers 16 residues. Germline assignment: CDR1 SGHVS and CDR2 FNYEAQ. The CDR3 sequence: CASSTPWGAARDEQFF. CDR3 bases: TGTGCCAGCAGCACTCCGTGGGGGGCCGCCCGCGATGAGCAGTTCTTC. The full variable domain, its missing parts supplied by reference TRBV7-6 and TRBJ2-1, is GAGVSQSPRYKVTKRGQDVALRCDPISGHVSLYWYRQALGQGPEFLTYFNYEAQQDKSGLPNDRFSAERPEGSISTLTIQRTEQRDSAMYRCASSTPWGAARDEQFFGPGTRLTVL.

The CDR3 spells CASSLGRDYEQYF. The DNA of the CDR3 is TGCGCCAGCAGCTTGGGGCGGGACTACGAGCAGTACTTC. The chain couples TRBV5-1 to TRBJ2-7; D is perhaps TRBD2 (6 bases). V was shortened by 0 bases and J by 3 bases, with 7 bases between the two germline ends. CDR3 length: 13 residues. CDR1 and CDR2 from the germline V gene are SGHRS and YFSETQ.

This clonotype was counted between two and nine times. This chain uses TRBV20-1 with TRBJ2-7; D is possibly TRBD2 (6 bases). Trimming left V 6 bases short and J 6 bases short, with 18 bases between. Germline V lookup: CDR1 DFQATT, CDR2 SNEGSKA (reference sequence). This CDR3 contains 13 residues. CDR3 in DNA: TGCAGTGCAAATAAGGGACGGAGGGGCGAGCAGTACTTC. Its translation: CSANKGRRGEQYF.

The CDR3 nucleotides are TGTGCCAGCAGTTCCCGAGGGGTTCTCGGGAACATTCAGTACTTC. This sequence encodes CASSSRGVLGNIQYF. J is TRBJ2-4 and V is TRBV6-5; D is perhaps TRBD1 or TRBD2 (5 bases each). The CDR3 totals 15 residues. Per germline, CDR1 MNHEY and CDR2 SVGAGI. The ends were cut back, 4 bases at V and 7 bases at J, with 17 bases in the middle.

The rearrangement links TRBV6-2 or TRBV6-3 to TRBJ1-2; D gene uncertain. The CDR3 is made up of 13 amino acids. Between the trimmed V and J ends, which lost 6 bases and 5 bases, there was a span of 13 bases. From germline, CDR1 is MNHEY and CDR2 SVGEGT. CDR3 region: CASRNSGDYGYTF. CDR3 coding DNA: TGTGCCAGCAGGAATTCTGGGGATTATGGCTACACCTTC.

This clonotype has just a few counts. The CDR3 coding sequence is TGTGCCAGCAGCCAAGACAAAGGGGCTAGGTATGGCTACACCTTC. It encodes CASSQDKGARYGYTF. The rearrangement joins TRBV4-2 to TRBJ1-2, with D possibly matching TRBD1 (5 bases). CDR3 length: 15 residues. Trimming left V 0 bases short and J 5 bases short, with 13 bases between. The germline V gene has CDR1 LGHNA and CDR2 YNFKEQ.

The V call is TRBV7-9, the J call TRBJ1-2; tentative D call: TRBD1 (6 bases). Germline CDR1 and CDR2: SEHNR and FQNEAQ (reference sequence). CDR3 size: 14 residues. Trimming left V 4 bases short and J 2 bases short, with 11 bases between. The CDR3 sequence is CASSSFRGNYGYTF. The DNA of the CDR3 is TGTGCCAGCAGCTCCTTCAGGGGCAACTATGGCTACACCTTC.

V is TRBV6-1 and J is TRBJ1-5, with 7 positions matching TRBD1. This CDR3 has 16 residues. V gave up 6 bases and J gave up 1 base; unmatched junction bases: 9. The germline gives CDR1 MNHNS, CDR2 SASEGT. The CDR3 is CASRGAGGYSNQPQHF. The CDR3 region has the DNA TGTGCCAGCAGAGGGGCAGGGGGTTACAGCAATCAGCCCCAGCATTTT.

This clonotype was counted only a few times. The genes are TRBV20-1 and TRBJ2-1; TRBD2 agrees at 10 bases. Germline V gene sequence: CDR1 DFQATT, CDR2 SNEGSKA (reference sequence). Trimming removed 4 bases from V and 2 bases from J; junction bases left unmatched: 8. This CDR3 region has 16 residues. The CDR3 here is CSAIVTSGYTYNEQFF. DNA of the CDR3: TGCAGTGCTATAGTGACTAGCGGGTACACCTACAATGAGCAGTTCTTC.

This clonotype was picked up one time. The chain carries TRBV14 and TRBJ2-5; TRBD1 matches at 8 bases. The CDR3 totals 15 residues. With 1 base clipped from V and 7 bases from J, the junction kept 8 bases outside the gene matches. Germline loops: CDR1 SGHDN, CDR2 FVKESK. CDR3 sequence reads: CASSQVVGQGGTQYF. The CDR3 DNA follows: TGTGCCAGCAGCCAAGTTGTCGGACAGGGAGGGACCCAGTACTTC.

This chain uses TRBV12-3 or TRBV12-4 with TRBJ1-4; D possibly corresponds to TRBD1 (6 bases). The CDR3 length is 14 residues. Trimming removed 2 bases at V and 8 bases at J, with 12 bases between. The CDR3 is CASSLSGAGEKLFF. The CDR3 coding sequence is TGTGCCAGCAGTTTATCAGGGGCAGGGGAAAAACTGTTTTTT.

The CDR3 sequence: CASSQEGGNQPQHF. The CDR3 region has the DNA TGCGCCAGCAGCCAAGAGGGGGGCAATCAGCCCCAGCATTTT. This rearrangement joins TRBV4-1 to TRBJ1-5; tentatively, D is TRBD1 (5 bases). This CDR3 comprises 14 residues. V lost 0 bases and J lost 2, with 5 bases in between. Germline V gene sequence: CDR1 MGHRA, CDR2 YSYEKL.

This clonotype was detected a few times. One junction end does not reproduce the germline sequence, and a read error may be involved. The CDR3 loop reads CASSLMRGQAGQGNSEAFF. CDR3 DNA: TGTGCCAGCAGCTTGATGAGAGGTCAAGCCGGACAGGGGAACAGTGAAGCTTTCTTT. J is TRBJ1-1 and V is TRBV5-4, with TRBD1 matching 9 bases. This CDR3 has 19 residues. Germline V gene sequence: CDR1 SGHNT, CDR2 YYREEE (reference sequence). Based on the CDR3 plus reference TRBV5-4 and TRBJ1-1, the full variable domain is ETGVTQSPTHLIKTRGQQVTLRCSSQSGHNTVSWYQQALGQGPQFIFQYYREEENGRGNFPPRFSGLQFPNYSSELNVNALELDDSALYLCASSLMRGQAGQGNSEAFFGQGTRLTVV.

This clonotype was found a few times. This chain joins TRBV21-1 and TRBJ1-5. TRBV21-1 is given as a pseudogene. CDR3 length equals 17 residues. This chain's CDR3 is CAGGEKEGRVSNQPQHF. The CDR3 DNA reads TGTGCCGGGGGAGAAAAGGAGGGCCGAGTTAGCAATCAGCCCCAGCATTTT.

This chain joins TRBV2 and TRBJ2-3; D might be TRBD1 (6 bases). The V gene lost 0 bases and the J gene lost 4 bases, with 11 bases spanning the gap. Germline V gene lookup returns CDR1 SNHLY and CDR2 FYNNEI. CDR3 length: 15 residues. CDR3 coding DNA: TGTGCCAGCAGTGAAGCGGGGGCCGTCCCAGATACGCAGTATTTT. Its translation: CASSEAGAVPDTQYF.

This chain connects TRBV5-1 to TRBJ2-2; 7 bases fit TRBD1. The CDR3 length is 15 residues. V was clipped by 0 bases and J by 4 bases; unmatched bases: 3. Germline loops: CDR1 SGHRS, CDR2 YFSETQ. DNA of the CDR3: TGCGCCAGCAGCTTGGACGGGACAGCCACCGGGGAGCTGTTTTTT. Amino acid sequence: CASSLDGTATGELFF. Full variable domain (outside the CDR3, taken from reference TRBV5-1 and TRBJ2-2): KAGVTQTPRYLIKTRGQQVTLSCSPISGHRSVSWYQQTPGQGLQFLFEYFSETQRNKGNFPGRFSGRQFSNSRSEMNVSTLELGDSALYLCASSLDGTATGELFFGEGSRLTVL.

This clonotype was counted only a few times. The V and J genes are TRBV7-9 and TRBJ2-7; 10 bases are a match to TRBD1. CDR1 SEHNR and CDR2 FQNEAQ come from the germline V gene (reference sequence). The CDR3 length is 14 residues. With 7 bases clipped from V and 2 bases from J, the junction kept 5 bases outside the gene matches. The CDR3 DNA reads as TGTGCCAGCACCCGGACAGGGGGGGCCTACGAGCAGTACTTC. Translated, it gives CASTRTGGAYEQYF.

This chain uses TRBV5-1 with TRBJ2-3, with D unresolved. CDR1 and CDR2 from the germline V gene are SGHRS and YFSETQ. This CDR3 spans 12 amino acids. The V gene lost 0 bases and the J gene lost 4 bases, with 3 bases spanning the gap. The CDR3 sequence is CASSLDADTQYF. The DNA of the CDR3 is TGCGCCAGCAGCTTGGATGCAGATACGCAGTATTTT. Full variable domain (rest looked up from reference TRBV5-1 and TRBJ2-3): KAGVTQTPRYLIKTRGQQVTLSCSPISGHRSVSWYQQTPGQGLQFLFEYFSETQRNKGNFPGRFSGRQFSNSRSEMNVSTLELGDSALYLCASSLDADTQYFGPGTRLTVL.

A few counts support this clonotype. V gene TRBV7-2 combines with J gene TRBJ2-2; D is undetermined. The V end was cut by 1 base, the J end by 4 bases, with 10 bases between. CDR1 and CDR2 (germline): SGHTA, FQGNSA. The CDR3 length is 15 residues. The DNA for the CDR3 is TGTGCCAGCAGCTTAGGCCGGCAGATCACCGGGGAGCTGTTTTTT. Its protein is CASSLGRQITGELFF.

This clonotype is medium-sized in the sample. The rearrangement links TRBV20-1 to TRBJ1-1; 7 nucleotides match TRBD1. The CDR3 is 12 residues long. V shed 5 bases and J 9 bases; nucleotides not matched to a gene: 9. Germline loops: CDR1 DFQATT, CDR2 SNEGSKA (reference sequence). CDR3 DNA: TGCAGTGCTTTAAAGGGGGACAGCCAAGCTTTCTTT. Translated: CSALKGDSQAFF.

The DNA of the CDR3 is TGTGCCACCAGTGATTGGGGGGGTTCGAGCACAGATACGCAGTATTTT. It codes for CATSDWGGSSTDTQYF. The chain is built from TRBV24-1 and TRBJ2-3, with 7 bases identical to TRBD2. The CDR3 runs 16 residues. The germline gives CDR1 KGHDR, CDR2 SFDVKD. V was pared by 2 bases and J by 0 bases, with 4 bases of the junction left unmatched.

This clonotype turned up a few times. The J gene is TRBJ2-3, the V gene TRBV14; 13 nucleotides agree with TRBD2. The CDR3 loop spans 14 amino acids. Per germline, CDR1 SGHDN and CDR2 FVKESK. The V segment lost 5 bases and the J segment 7 bases; nucleotides outside the gene matches: 3. The CDR3 DNA is TGTGCCAGCAGCACTAGCGGGGGGGCCTATACGCAGTATTTT. Amino acids: CASSTSGGAYTQYF.

The chain uses TRBV20-1 and TRBJ2-7; TRBD2 matches 11 bases. Germline assignment: CDR1 DFQATT and CDR2 SNEGSKA (reference sequence). The J segment lost 4 bases and the V segment lost 4 bases, leaving 9 bases of the junction unmatched. This CDR3 region has 15 residues. For the CDR3, the DNA is TGCAGTGCTACCCAGGCACTAGCGGGGGCTTACGAGCAGTACTTC. Residues: CSATQALAGAYEQYF.

There are a few counts of this clonotype. The J gene is TRBJ2-5, the V gene TRBV6-1; D not certain. Germline CDR1 and CDR2: MNHNS and SASEGT. The CDR3 consists of 14 residues. Trimming pared 2 bases from V and 5 bases from J, leaving 12 bases between. The CDR3 here is CASSEFSAHETQYF. The CDR3 nucleotides are TGTGCCAGCAGTGAATTCTCAGCCCACGAGACCCAGTACTTC.

This clonotype was seen a handful of times. V gene TRBV7-3 combines with J gene TRBJ1-2, with unresolved D. Trimming left V 5 bases short and J 5 bases short, with 12 bases between. The germline gives CDR1 SGHTA, CDR2 FQGTGA. This CDR3 has 13 residues. Here the CDR3 DNA reads TGTGCCAGCAGCATCTCGGATGGGTATGGCTACACCTTC. Translation gives CASSISDGYGYTF.

The chain uses TRBV7-8 and TRBJ1-1; TRBD1 might be the D (6 bases). The CDR3 contains 16 residues. CDR1 SGHVS and CDR2 FQNEAQ come from the germline V gene. V was cut by 5 bases and J by 2 bases, with 18 bases left in between. The CDR3 nucleotides read TGTGCCAGCAGCCCCGTGGCGACAGGTCGCAACACTGAAGCTTTCTTT. This encodes CASSPVATGRNTEAFF.

V usage is TRBV6-1 and J usage is TRBJ2-7; no definite D call. The V end was cut by 6 bases, the J end by 3 bases, with 9 bases between. The CDR3 runs to 12 residues. Germline V lookup: CDR1 MNHNS, CDR2 SASEGT. This CDR3 reads CASRSDGYEQYF. The CDR3 DNA reads as TGTGCCAGCAGATCGGATGGCTACGAGCAGTACTTC.